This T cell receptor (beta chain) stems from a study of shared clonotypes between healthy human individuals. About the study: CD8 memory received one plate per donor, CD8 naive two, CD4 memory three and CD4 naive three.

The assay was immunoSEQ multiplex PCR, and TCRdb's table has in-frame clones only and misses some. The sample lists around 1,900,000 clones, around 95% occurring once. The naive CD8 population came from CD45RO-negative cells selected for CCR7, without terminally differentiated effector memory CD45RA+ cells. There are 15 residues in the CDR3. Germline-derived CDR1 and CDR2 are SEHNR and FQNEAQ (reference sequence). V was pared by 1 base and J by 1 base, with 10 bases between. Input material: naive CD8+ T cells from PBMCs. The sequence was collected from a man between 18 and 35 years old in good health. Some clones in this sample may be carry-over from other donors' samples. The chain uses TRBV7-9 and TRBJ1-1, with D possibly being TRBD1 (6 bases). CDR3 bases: TGTGCCAGCAGCTTAGACCGGGGGGCGAACACTGAAGCTTTCTTT. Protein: CASSLDRGANTEAFF.